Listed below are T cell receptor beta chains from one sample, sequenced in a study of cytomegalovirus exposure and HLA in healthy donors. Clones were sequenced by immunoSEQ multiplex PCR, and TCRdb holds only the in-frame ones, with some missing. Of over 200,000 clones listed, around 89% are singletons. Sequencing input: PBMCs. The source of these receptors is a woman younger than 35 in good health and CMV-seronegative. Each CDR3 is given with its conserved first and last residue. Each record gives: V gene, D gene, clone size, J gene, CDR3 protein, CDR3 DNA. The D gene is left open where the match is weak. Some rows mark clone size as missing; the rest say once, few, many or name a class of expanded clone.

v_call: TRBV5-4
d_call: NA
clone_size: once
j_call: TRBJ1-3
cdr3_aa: CASSDHDWGSSSGNTIYF
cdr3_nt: TGTGCCAGCAGCGACCATGATTGGGGCTCTTCCTCTGGAAACACCATATATTTT

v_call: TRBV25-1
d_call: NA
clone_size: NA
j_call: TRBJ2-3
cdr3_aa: CASSELSWGGNTDTQYF
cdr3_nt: TGTGCCAGCAGTGAATTGTCATGGGGCGGGAACACAGATACGCAGTATTTT

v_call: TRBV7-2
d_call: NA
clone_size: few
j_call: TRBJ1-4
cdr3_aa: CASSFSGRVTEKLFF
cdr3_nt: TGTGCCAGCAGCTTCTCGGGCAGGGTAACGGAAAAACTGTTTTTT

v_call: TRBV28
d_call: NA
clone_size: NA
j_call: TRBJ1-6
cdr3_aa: CASSPGQISPLHF
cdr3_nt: TGTGCCAGCAGCCCCGGACAGATTTCACCCCTCCACTTT

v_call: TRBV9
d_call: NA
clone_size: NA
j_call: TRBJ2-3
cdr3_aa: CASSVGSSTDTQYF
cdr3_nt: TGTGCCAGCAGCGTAGGCAGTTCCACAGATACGCAGTATTTT

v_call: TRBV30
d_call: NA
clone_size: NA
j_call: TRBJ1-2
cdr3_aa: CAGYRAYNGYTF
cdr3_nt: TGTGCCGGATACAGGGCCTACAATGGCTACACCTTC

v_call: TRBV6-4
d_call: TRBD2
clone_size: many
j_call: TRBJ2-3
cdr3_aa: CASSVLAGGTDTQYF
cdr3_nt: TGTGCCAGCAGTGTTCTAGCGGGGGGCACAGATACGCAGTATTTT

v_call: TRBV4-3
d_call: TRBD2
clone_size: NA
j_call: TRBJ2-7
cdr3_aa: CASSQGWGGTYEQYF
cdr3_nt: TGCGCCAGCAGCCAAGGTTGGGGGGGAACCTACGAGCAGTACTTC

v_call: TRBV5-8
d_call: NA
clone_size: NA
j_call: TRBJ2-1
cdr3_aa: CASSFREYNEQFF
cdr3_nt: TGTGCCAGCAGCTTCCGGGAATACAATGAGCAGTTCTTC

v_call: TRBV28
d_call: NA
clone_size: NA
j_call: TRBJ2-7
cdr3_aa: CASSLHQGSYEQYF
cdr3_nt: TGTGCCAGCAGTCTACATCAGGGATCCTACGAGCAGTACTTC

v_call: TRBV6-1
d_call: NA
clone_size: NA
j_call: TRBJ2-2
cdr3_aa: CATPKWQGNTGELFF
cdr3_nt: TGTGCCACCCCAAAGTGGCAGGGGAACACCGGGGAGCTGTTTTTT

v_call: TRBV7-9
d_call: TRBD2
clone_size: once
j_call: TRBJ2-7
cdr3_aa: CASSRPLGLASEQYF
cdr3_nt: TGTGCCAGCAGCCGACCCCTTGGACTAGCGTCCGAGCAGTACTTC

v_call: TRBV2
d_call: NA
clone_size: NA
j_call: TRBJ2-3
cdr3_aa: CASSGLALDTQYF
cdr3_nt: TGTGCCAGCAGTGGGCTAGCATTAGATACGCAGTATTTT

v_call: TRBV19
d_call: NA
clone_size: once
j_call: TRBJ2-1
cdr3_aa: CASRTRGSSYNEQFF
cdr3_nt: TGTGCCAGTAGGACAAGGGGGAGCTCCTACAATGAGCAGTTCTTC

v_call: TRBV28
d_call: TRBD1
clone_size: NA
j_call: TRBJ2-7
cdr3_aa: CASVPSGTDYYEQYF
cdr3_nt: TGTGCCAGCGTTCCCAGTGGGACAGATTACTACGAGCAGTACTTC

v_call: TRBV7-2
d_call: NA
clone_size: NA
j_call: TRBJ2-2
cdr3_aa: CASSFRKGLSGELFF
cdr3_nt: TGTGCCAGCAGCTTTAGGAAGGGGCTTAGCGGGGAGCTGTTTTTT

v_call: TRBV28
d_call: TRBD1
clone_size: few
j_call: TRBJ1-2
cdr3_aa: CASSYTPGQGQGYTF
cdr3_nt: TGTGCCAGCAGTTATACCCCGGGACAGGGGCAAGGCTACACCTTC

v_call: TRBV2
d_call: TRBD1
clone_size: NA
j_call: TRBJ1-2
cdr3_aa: CASSQDRGNYGYTF
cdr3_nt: TGTGCCAGCAGCCAAGACAGGGGGAACTATGGCTACACCTTC

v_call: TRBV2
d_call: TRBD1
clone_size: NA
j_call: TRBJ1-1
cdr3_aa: CASREGQLNTEAFF
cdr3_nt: TGTGCCAGCAGGGAGGGACAGTTGAACACTGAAGCTTTCTTT

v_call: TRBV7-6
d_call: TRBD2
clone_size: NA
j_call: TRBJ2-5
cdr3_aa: CASSSTSVLVGETQYF
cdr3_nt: TGTGCCAGCAGCTCGACTAGCGTATTGGTCGGGGAGACCCAGTACTTC

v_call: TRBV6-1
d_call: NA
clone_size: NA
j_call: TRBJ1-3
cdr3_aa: CASSELAPGTGNTIYF
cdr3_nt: TGTGCCAGCAGTGAACTGGCCCCAGGTACTGGAAACACCATATATTTT

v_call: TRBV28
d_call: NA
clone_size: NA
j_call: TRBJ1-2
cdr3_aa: CASTGGGAIYGYTF
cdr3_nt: TGTGCCAGCACCGGGGGAGGGGCGATCTATGGCTACACCTTC

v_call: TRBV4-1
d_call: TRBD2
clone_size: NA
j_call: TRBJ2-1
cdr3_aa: CASSHMDRGGMTYNEQFF
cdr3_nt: TGCGCCAGCAGCCACATGGATCGGGGGGGCATGACCTACAATGAGCAGTTCTTC

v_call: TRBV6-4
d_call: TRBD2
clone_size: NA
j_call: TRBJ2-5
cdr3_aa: CASSELAGAQETQYF
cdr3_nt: TGTGCCAGCAGTGAACTAGCGGGGGCCCAAGAGACCCAGTACTTC

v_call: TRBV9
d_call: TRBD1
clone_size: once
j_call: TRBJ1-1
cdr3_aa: CASSVAPWGTGEVDTEAFF
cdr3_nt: TGTGCCAGCAGCGTAGCCCCATGGGGGACAGGGGAGGTGGACACTGAAGCTTTCTTT

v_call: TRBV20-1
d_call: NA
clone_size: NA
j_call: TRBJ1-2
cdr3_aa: CSATTGGGYTF
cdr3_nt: TGCAGTGCTACTACCGGGGGAGGCTACACCTTC

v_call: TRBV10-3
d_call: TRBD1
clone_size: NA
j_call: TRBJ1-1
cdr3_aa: CAILDRDREKGEAFF
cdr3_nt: TGTGCCATCTTAGACCGGGACAGGGAAAAGGGTGAAGCTTTCTTT

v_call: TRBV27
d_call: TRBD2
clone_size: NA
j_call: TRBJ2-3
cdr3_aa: CASSLAGGSDTQYF
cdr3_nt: TGTGCCAGCAGTTTAGCGGGGGGCTCAGATACGCAGTATTTT

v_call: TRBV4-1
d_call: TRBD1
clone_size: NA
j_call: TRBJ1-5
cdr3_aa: CASSHLIQGQQGQPQHF
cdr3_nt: TGCGCCAGCAGCCACTTAATACAGGGGCAACAAGGTCAGCCCCAGCATTTT

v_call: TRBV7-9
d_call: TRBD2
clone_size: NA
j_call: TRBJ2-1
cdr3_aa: CASSVLTSTNNEQFF
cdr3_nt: TGTGCCAGCAGCGTACTGACTAGCACAAACAATGAGCAGTTCTTC

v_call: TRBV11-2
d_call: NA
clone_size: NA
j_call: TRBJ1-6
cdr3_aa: CASSLAYGTPSMTLHF
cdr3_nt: TGTGCCAGCAGCTTAGCCTATGGGACACCGTCAATGACCCTCCACTTT

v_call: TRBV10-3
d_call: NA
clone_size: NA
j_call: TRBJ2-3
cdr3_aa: CATSGGPLDTQYF
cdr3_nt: TGTGCCACCTCTGGTGGGCCTTTAGATACGCAGTATTTT

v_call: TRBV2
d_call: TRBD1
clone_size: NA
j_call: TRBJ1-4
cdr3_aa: CASSPRQGTFF
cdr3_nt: TGTGCCAGCAGTCCCCGACAGGGGACGTTTTTT

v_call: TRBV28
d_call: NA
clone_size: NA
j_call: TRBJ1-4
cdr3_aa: CASSLDTDEKLFF
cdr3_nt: TGTGCCAGCAGTTTAGACACAGATGAAAAACTGTTTTTT

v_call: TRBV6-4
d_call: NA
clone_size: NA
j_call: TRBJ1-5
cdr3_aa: CASSPDGGSNQPQHF
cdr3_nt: TGTGCCAGCAGTCCGGACGGGGGTAGCAATCAGCCCCAGCATTTT

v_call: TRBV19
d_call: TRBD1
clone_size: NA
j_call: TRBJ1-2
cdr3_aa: CASSIGFLGTANYGYTF
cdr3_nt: TGTGCCAGTAGTATTGGGTTTTTGGGGACAGCCAACTATGGCTACACCTTC

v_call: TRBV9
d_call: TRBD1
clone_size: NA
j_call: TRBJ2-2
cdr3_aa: CASSDPGQGAANTGELFF
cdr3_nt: TGTGCCAGCAGCGACCCGGGACAGGGGGCCGCGAACACCGGGGAGCTGTTTTTT

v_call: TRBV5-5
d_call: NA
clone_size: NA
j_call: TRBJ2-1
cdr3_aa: CASSFLEDFYNEQFF
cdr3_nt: TGTGCCAGCAGCTTTCTCGAGGATTTCTACAATGAGCAGTTCTTC

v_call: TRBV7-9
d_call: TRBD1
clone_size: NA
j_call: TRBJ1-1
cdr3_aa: CASSTGDTEAFF
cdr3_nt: TGTGCCAGCAGCACAGGGGACACTGAAGCTTTCTTT

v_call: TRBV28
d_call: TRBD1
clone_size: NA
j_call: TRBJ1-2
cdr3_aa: CASSFIRLTNRDRGRGYTF
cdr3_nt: TGTGCCAGCAGTTTCATCCGACTTACTAACCGGGACAGGGGTCGGGGCTACACCTTC

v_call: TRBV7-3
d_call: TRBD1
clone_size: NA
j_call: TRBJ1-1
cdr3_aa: CASSAQGGTEAFF
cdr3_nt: TGTGCCAGCAGCGCACAGGGGGGCACTGAAGCTTTCTTT

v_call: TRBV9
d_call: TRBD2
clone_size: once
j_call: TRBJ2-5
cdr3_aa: CASSDGTSGGQETQYF
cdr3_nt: TGTGCCAGCAGCGACGGGACTAGCGGGGGCCAAGAGACCCAGTACTTC

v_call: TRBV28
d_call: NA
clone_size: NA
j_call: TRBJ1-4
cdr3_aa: CASSPGAGLLKKLFF
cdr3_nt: TGTGCCAGCAGCCCAGGAGCAGGGCTTTTAAAAAAACTGTTTTTT

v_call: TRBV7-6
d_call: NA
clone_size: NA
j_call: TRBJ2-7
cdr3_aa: CASSYQQSSYEQYF
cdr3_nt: TGTGCCAGCAGCTACCAACAGAGCTCCTACGAGCAGTACTTC

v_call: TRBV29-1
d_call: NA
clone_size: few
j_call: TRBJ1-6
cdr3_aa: CSVGDRINSPLHF
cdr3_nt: TGCAGCGTTGGCGACAGGATTAATTCACCCCTCCACTTT

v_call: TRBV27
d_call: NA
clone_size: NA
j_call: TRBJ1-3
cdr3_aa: CASSPALGETGNTIYF
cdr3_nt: TGTGCCAGCAGTCCGGCGCTTGGGGAGACTGGAAACACCATATATTTT

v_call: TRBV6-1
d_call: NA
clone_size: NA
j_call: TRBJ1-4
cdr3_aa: CASSGGEALEKLFF
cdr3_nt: TGTGCCAGCAGTGGAGGCGAAGCCCTTGAAAAACTGTTTTTT

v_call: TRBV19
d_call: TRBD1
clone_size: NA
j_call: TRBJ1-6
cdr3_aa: CASSIRTFGTGNSPLHF
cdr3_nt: TGTGCCAGTAGTATTCGCACCTTCGGGACAGGGAATTCACCCCTCCACTTT

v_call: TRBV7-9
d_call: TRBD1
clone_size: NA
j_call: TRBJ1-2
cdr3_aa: CATSTGAHGYTF
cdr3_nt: TGTGCCACCTCGACAGGGGCCCATGGCTACACCTTC

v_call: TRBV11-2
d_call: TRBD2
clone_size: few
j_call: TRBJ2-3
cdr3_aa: CASSSTSGGAGTQYF
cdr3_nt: TGTGCCAGCAGCAGTACTAGCGGGGGGGCCGGTACGCAGTATTTT

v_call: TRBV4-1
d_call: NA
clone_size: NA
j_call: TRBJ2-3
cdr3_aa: CASSHPAGPSTDTQYF
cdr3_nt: TGCGCCAGCAGCCACCCCGCGGGACCCAGCACAGATACGCAGTATTTT